Below, 19 T cell receptor beta chains from the same sample are listed, as sequenced in a study of response to subunit inactivated influenza vaccine. Via MiXCR, TCRdb re-called the RT-PCR reads, giving one row per CDR3 protein. The sample contains a few hundred thousand distinct CDR3 sequences, less than 15% of which appear only once. The sequenced sample was PBMCs from blood, obtained 11 to 12 days after vaccination. The receptors come from a man aged 50 to 60 who received an inactivated influenza vaccine.

This clonotype was seen a few times. V usage is TRBV6-2 or TRBV6-3 and J usage is TRBJ2-7, with a possible D match to TRBD1 (6 bases). Per the germline V gene, CDR1 is MNHEY and CDR2 is SVGEGT. The V gene lost 6 bases and the J gene lost 2 bases, with 11 bases spanning the gap. The CDR3 length is 13 residues. The CDR3, as DNA: TGTGCCAGCAGACAGGGTTCGACCTACGAGCAGTACTTC. This translates into CASRQGSTYEQYF.

This clonotype showed up just a few times. This chain joins TRBV28 and TRBJ1-4; perhaps TRBD1 as D (5 bases). The CDR3 extends over 14 amino acids. V gave up 6 bases and J gave up 6 bases, with 14 bases separating them. Germline V CDR1 and CDR2: MDHEN, SYDVKM. The CDR3 DNA reads TGTGCCAGCAGAAAAGGGGCCGCTCATGAAAAACTGTTTTTT. Protein product: CASRKGAAHEKLFF.

This clonotype was recorded at least ten times. J is TRBJ2-5 and V is TRBV29-1; TRBD2 matches at 9 bases. This CDR3 region has 16 residues. J was trimmed by 4 bases and V by 0 bases; bases with no gene match: 9. The V gene's germline CDR1 is SQVTM and CDR2 ANQGSEA. CDR3 in DNA: TGCAGCGTTGAAGAGGTGTATGAGACTAGCGGAGAGACCCAGTACTTC. Protein: CSVEEVYETSGETQYF.

The gene calls are TRBV11-2 and TRBJ1-4, with D hard to call. The length of the CDR3 is 15 residues. V shed 5 bases and J shed 3 bases, with 13 bases lying between them. Germline assignment: CDR1 SGHAT and CDR2 FQNNGV. CDR3 in amino acids: CASSPVGPSNEKLFF. The CDR3 DNA follows: TGTGCCAGCAGCCCCGTGGGTCCTTCTAATGAAAAACTGTTTTTT.

The chain uses TRBV28 and TRBJ2-1; 9 bases agree with TRBD2. Per the germline V gene, CDR1 is MDHEN and CDR2 is SYDVKM. Losses at the gene ends were 3 bases for V and 7 bases for J; bases not matched to a gene: 7. The length of the CDR3 is 15 residues. DNA for the CDR3: TGTGCCAGCAGTTTCGCGGGAGGGCGATGGAATGAGCAGTTCTTC. As protein: CASSFAGGRWNEQFF.

V gene TRBV12-3 or TRBV12-4 combines with J gene TRBJ1-5; TRBD1 is a possible D gene (5 bases). Trimming stripped 5 bases from V and 11 bases from J, with 19 bases between. This CDR3 contains 14 residues. The CDR3 is CASSTGLNQDAQHF. The CDR3 DNA is TGTGCCAGCAGTACGGGACTGAACCAGGATGCCCAGCATTTT.

The chain recombines TRBV5-1 with TRBJ2-5; 7 nucleotides line up with TRBD1. V was clipped by 0 bases and J by 4 bases; unmatched bases: 6. The CDR3 has 15 amino acids. Germline V gives CDR1 SGHRS, CDR2 YFSETQ. The CDR3 coding sequence is TGCGCCAGCAGCTTGGCCGACCCAGGGGGAGAGACCCAGTACTTC. Its translation: CASSLADPGGETQYF.

This clonotype has a handful of counts. This chain joins TRBV7-9 and TRBJ2-3; 7 positions agree with TRBD1. The CDR3 loop spans 15 amino acids. Trimming at V came to 5 bases and at J to 5 bases, leaving 10 bases not matched to a gene. CDR1 and CDR2 from the germline V gene are SEHNR and FQNEAQ (reference sequence). Here the CDR3 reads CASSPPGTELDTQYF. CDR3 DNA sequence: TGTGCCAGCAGCCCGCCCGGGACAGAACTAGATACGCAGTATTTT.

The V gene is TRBV15, the J gene TRBJ2-5, with D hard to call. This CDR3 comprises 16 residues. With 0 bases removed from V and 4 bases from J, the gap between germline ends came to 15 bases. Germline CDR1 is LNHNV and CDR2 is YYDKDF (reference sequence). The CDR3: CATSREGMEGLETQYF. The CDR3 DNA sequence: TGTGCCACCAGCAGAGAGGGTATGGAAGGCTTAGAGACCCAGTACTTC.

There are a few counts of this clonotype. The rearrangement uses TRBV20-1 and TRBJ1-1; D not resolved. Germline V gene lookup returns CDR1 DFQATT and CDR2 SNEGSKA (reference sequence). V was trimmed by 1 base and J by 1 base, leaving 7 bases between them. The CDR3 runs 13 residues. The CDR3 here is CSARVWANTEAFF. The CDR3, as DNA: TGCAGTGCTAGAGTTTGGGCGAACACTGAAGCTTTCTTT.

In DNA, the CDR3 is TGTGCCAGCAGTTTCCACAGGGGGCGTGGTGGCTACACCTTC. Translation gives CASSFHRGRGGYTF. The genes are TRBV12-3 or TRBV12-4 and TRBJ1-2, with 9 bases lining up with TRBD1. CDR3 length equals 14 residues. The trim removed 3 bases at V and 7 bases at J, leaving 6 bases unmatched.

Ten or more counts support this clonotype. V gene TRBV7-9 combines with J gene TRBJ2-2; D possibly matches TRBD1 or TRBD2 (5 bases each). The CDR3 sequence is 15 residues long. The V and J ends lost 7 bases and 1 base respectively, with 13 bases between them. Germline values: CDR1 SEHNR, CDR2 FQNEAQ (reference sequence). The CDR3 region has the DNA TGTGCCAGCAACACCGGGACGGGGAACACCGGGGAGCTGTTTTTT. It yields the protein CASNTGTGNTGELFF. The whole variable domain, remainder taken from reference TRBV7-9 and TRBJ2-2, is DTGVSQNPRHKITKRGQNVTFRCDPISEHNRLYWYRQTLGQGPEFLTYFQNEAQLEKSRLLSDRFSAERPKGSFSTLEIQRTEQGDSAMYLCASNTGTGNTGELFFGEGSRLTVL.

This clonotype was counted a few times. V gene TRBV20-1 combines with J gene TRBJ2-7; TRBD1 agrees at 7 bases. The germline V gene encodes CDR1 DFQATT and CDR2 SNEGSKA (reference sequence). CDR3 size: 17 residues. V was clipped by 0 bases and J by 2 bases; unmatched bases: 13. DNA of the CDR3: TGCAGTGCTAGAGATCGATACGTTAGGGACAGTACCTACGAGCAGTACTTC. Protein sequence: CSARDRYVRDSTYEQYF.

The chain joins TRBV20-1 to TRBJ2-1, with TRBD2 as a possible D gene (5 bases). The V gene's germline CDR1 is DFQATT and CDR2 SNEGSKA (reference sequence). Trimming pared 6 bases from V and 6 bases from J, leaving 12 bases between. The CDR3 runs 12 residues. The CDR3 loop is CSANRLANEQFF. The CDR3 bases are TGCAGTGCCAATCGGCTAGCCAATGAGCAGTTCTTC.

The J gene is TRBJ1-1, the V gene TRBV6-2 or TRBV6-3; D perhaps matches TRBD1 (5 bases). The CDR3 sequence is 13 residues long. V was trimmed by 0 bases and J by 5 bases, leaving 7 bases between them. Germline lookup yields CDR1 MNHEY and CDR2 SVGEGT. CDR3 coding DNA: TGTGCCAGCAGTTACTCGACAGTGACTGAAGCTTTCTTT. Translation: CASSYSTVTEAFF.

This clonotype has a handful of counts. V usage is TRBV28 and J usage is TRBJ2-3; D is possibly TRBD2 (7 bases). V was pared by 5 bases and J by 5 bases, with 17 bases between. The V gene's germline CDR1 is MDHEN and CDR2 SYDVKM. The CDR3 covers 15 residues. Here the CDR3 reads CASSLGGGAIDTQYF. The CDR3, as DNA: TGTGCCAGCAGTCTAGGGGGAGGGGCGATAGATACGCAGTATTTT.

This clonotype has just a few counts. This chain links TRBV28 with TRBJ1-2; perhaps TRBD1 as D (5 bases). V was shortened by 3 bases and J by 1 base, with 12 bases between the two germline ends. Looked up from germline, CDR1 is MDHEN and CDR2 is SYDVKM. The CDR3 runs to 15 residues. CDR3 sequence (DNA): TGTGCCAGCAGTTTCCGAACAGGCGATAACTATGGCTACACCTTC. Translated, it gives CASSFRTGDNYGYTF.

The V call is TRBV20-1, the J call TRBJ2-1; a weak D match, TRBD1 (5 bases). Deletions cut 3 bases from V and 5 bases from J, with 11 bases between. Looked up from germline, CDR1 is DFQATT and CDR2 is SNEGSKA (reference sequence). This CDR3 is built from 13 residues. CDR3 amino acids: CSASETANNEQFF. The CDR3 DNA follows: TGCAGTGCTAGTGAGACAGCAAACAATGAGCAGTTCTTC.

This chain joins TRBV20-1 and TRBJ2-4; 10 bases align to TRBD2. The CDR3 is 17 residues long. Germline CDR1 DFQATT, CDR2 SNEGSKA (reference sequence). Germline trimming cut 3 bases from V and 8 bases from J; bases unmatched to any gene: 16. CDR3 nucleotide sequence: TGCAGTGCTAGTCCTAGAGCGGGGGGGCACTCCTCGTACATTCAGTACTTC. It yields the protein CSASPRAGGHSSYIQYF.